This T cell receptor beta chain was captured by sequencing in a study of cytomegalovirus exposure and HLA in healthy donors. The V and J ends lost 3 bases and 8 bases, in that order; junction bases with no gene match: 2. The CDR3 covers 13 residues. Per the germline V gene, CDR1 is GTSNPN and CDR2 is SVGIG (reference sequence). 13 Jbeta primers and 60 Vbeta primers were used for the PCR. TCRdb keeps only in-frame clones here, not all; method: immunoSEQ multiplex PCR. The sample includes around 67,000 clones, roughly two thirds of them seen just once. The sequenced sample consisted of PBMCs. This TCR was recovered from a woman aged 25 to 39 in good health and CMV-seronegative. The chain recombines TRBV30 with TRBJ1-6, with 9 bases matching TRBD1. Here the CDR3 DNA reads TGTGCCTGGAGCGGGGACAGGGATTCACCCCTCCACTTT. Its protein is CAWSGDRDSPLHF.